The T cell receptor (beta chain) under discussion was sequenced for a study of CD8+CD57+ T cells in acquired aplastic anemia. In this sample, this clonotype turned up a few times. Genomic DNA acted as the template from which TCR beta VDJ combination and CDR3 sequence profiling were carried out. TCRdb reanalysed the reads using MiXCR and keeps one entry per CDR3 protein. Among approximately 130,000 distinct CDR3 sequences listed, roughly 55% were seen once. V lost 3 bases to trimming and J lost 10 bases, with 15 bases between them. CDR1 and CDR2 from the germline V gene are MNHEY and SMNVEV (reference sequence). The CDR3 covers 13 residues. Patients sequenced had flow cytometry evidence of CD8+CD57+ cell expansion.

The sample consisted of sorted CD4+, CD8+, or CD8+CD57+ T cells (not recorded which) from PBMCs. The chain combines TRBV27 with TRBJ1-1, with D possibly being TRBD1 (5 bases). This clonotype was obtained from a human donor with aplastic anemia. In nucleotides, the CDR3 is TGTGCCAGCAGTTTCCTTGGGCAGGGAGTAGCTTTCTTT. Amino acid sequence: CASSFLGQGVAFF.